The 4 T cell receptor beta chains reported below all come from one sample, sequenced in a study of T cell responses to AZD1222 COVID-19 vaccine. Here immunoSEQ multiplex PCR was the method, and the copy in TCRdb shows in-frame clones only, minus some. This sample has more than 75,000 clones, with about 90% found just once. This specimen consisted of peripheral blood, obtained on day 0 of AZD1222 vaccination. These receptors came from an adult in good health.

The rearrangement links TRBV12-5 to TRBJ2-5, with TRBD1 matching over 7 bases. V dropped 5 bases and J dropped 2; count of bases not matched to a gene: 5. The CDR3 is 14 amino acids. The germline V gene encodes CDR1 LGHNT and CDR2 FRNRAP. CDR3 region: CASGMGQIQETQYF. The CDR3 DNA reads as TGTGCTAGTGGTATGGGACAGATACAAGAGACCCAGTACTTC.

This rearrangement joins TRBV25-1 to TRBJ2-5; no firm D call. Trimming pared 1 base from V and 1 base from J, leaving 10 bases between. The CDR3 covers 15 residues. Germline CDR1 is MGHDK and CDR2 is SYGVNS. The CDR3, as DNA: TGTGCCAGCAGTGAATTAATTGATAGCCAAGAGACCCAGTACTTC. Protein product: CASSELIDSQETQYF.

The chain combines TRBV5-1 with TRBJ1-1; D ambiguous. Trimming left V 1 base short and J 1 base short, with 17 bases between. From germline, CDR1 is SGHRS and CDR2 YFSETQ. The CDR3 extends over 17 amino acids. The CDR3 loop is CASSLSPPDRANTEAFF. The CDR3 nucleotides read TGCGCCAGCAGCTTGAGCCCCCCCGATAGGGCGAACACTGAAGCTTTCTTT.

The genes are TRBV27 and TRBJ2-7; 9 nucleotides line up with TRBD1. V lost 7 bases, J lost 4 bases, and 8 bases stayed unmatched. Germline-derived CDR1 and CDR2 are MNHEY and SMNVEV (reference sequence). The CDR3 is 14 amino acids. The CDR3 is CASNRTGGHYEQYF. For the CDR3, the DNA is TGTGCCAGCAATAGAACAGGGGGCCATTACGAGCAGTACTTC.